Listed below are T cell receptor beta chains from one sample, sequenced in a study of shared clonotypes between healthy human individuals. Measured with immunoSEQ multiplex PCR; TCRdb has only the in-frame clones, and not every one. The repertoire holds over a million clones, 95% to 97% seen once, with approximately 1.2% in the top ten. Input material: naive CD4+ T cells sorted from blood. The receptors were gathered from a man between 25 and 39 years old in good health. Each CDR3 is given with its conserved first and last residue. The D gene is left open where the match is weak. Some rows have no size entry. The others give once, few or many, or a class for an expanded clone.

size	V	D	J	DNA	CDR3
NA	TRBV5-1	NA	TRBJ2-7	TGCGCCAGCAGCTTGGGTGTGGGGGCACTCACCTCCTACGAGCAGTACTTC	CASSLGVGALTSYEQYF
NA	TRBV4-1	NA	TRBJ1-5	TGCGCCAGCAGCCAAGATACGTTCAGGACTTATAGCAATCAGCCCCAGCATTTT	CASSQDTFRTYSNQPQHF
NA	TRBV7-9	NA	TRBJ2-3	TGTGCCAGCAGCTTAGTGGCTAGCACAGATACGCAGTATTTT	CASSLVASTDTQYF
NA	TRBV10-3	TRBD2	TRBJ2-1	TGTGCCATCAGCTTGGCGGGACTAGCGGCGAATGAGCAGTTCTTC	CAISLAGLAANEQFF
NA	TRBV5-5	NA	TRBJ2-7	TGTGCCAGCAGCTTGGTAGCAAGTAGGACATCCTACGAGCAGTACTTC	CASSLVASRTSYEQYF
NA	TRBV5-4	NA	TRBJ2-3	TGTGCCAGCAGCTTGTCCGCAGGGGAGGGAGATACGCAGTATTTT	CASSLSAGEGDTQYF
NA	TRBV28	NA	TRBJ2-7	TGTGCCAGCAGTTTAAGAGGGATTCCCGCCTACGAGCAGTACTTC	CASSLRGIPAYEQYF
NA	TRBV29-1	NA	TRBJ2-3	TGCAGCGTTGAAGCGGATGTCACAGATACGCAGTATTTT	CSVEADVTDTQYF
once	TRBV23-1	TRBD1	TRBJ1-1	TGCGCCAGCAGTCAACAACAACAGGACAGGGCGGGCACTGAAGCTTTCTTT	CASSQQQQDRAGTEAFF
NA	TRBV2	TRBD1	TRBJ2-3	TGTGCCAGCACCGACAGGGGAGTGCGAACAGATACGCAGTATTTT	CASTDRGVRTDTQYF
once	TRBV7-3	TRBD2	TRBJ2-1	TGTGCCAGCAGCTCTCTAGCGGGGTACAATGAGCAGTTCTTC	CASSSLAGYNEQFF
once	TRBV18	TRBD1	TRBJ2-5	TGTGCCAGCTCTCCAGGGGGCTCAGAACTAGGGATGAAGACCCAGTACTTC	CASSPGGSELGMKTQYF
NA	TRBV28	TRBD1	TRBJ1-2	TGTGCCAGCAGTTTGGGACAGGGGCTCTATGGCTACACCTTC	CASSLGQGLYGYTF
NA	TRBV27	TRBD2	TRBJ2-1	TGTGCCAGCAGTTCTCTAGCGGGAGGGATACGGGAGCAGTTCTTC	CASSSLAGGIREQFF
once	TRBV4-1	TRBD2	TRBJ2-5	TGCGCCAGCAGCCAAGACGGACCGCGGGAGGGAGCCCGGGGGCCATGGGAGACCCAGTACTTC	CASSQDGPREGARGPWETQYF
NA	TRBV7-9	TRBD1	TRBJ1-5	TGTGCCAGCAGCTTATCGGACAGGGGTTTTAATCAGCCCCAGCATTTT	CASSLSDRGFNQPQHF
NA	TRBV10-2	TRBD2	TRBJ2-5	TGCGCCAGCACCGAACTAGCGGGAGCCCGGGGGCAAGAGACCCAGTACTTC	CASTELAGARGQETQYF
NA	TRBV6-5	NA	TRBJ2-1	TGTGCCAGCAGTCTGCGGGTCAGCTACAATGAGCAGTTCTTC	CASSLRVSYNEQFF
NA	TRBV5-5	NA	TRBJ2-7	TGTGCCAGCAGCTTGCTCCAGTCGAGTTTGGGCGAGCAGTACTTC	CASSLLQSSLGEQYF
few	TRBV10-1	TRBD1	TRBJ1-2	TGCGCCAGGGGGAACAGGGGGCTGATCTATGGCTACACCTTC	CARGNRGLIYGYTF
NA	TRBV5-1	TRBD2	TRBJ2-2	TGCGCCAGCAGCCCCCTTATATTAGCGGGAGACACCGGGGAGCTGTTTTTT	CASSPLILAGDTGELFF
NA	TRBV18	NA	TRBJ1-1	TGTGCCAGCTCACCACCAGGGAGGAGAGCGAACACTGAAGCTTTCTTT	CASSPPGRRANTEAFF
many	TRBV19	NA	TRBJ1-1	TGTGCCAGTAGTCAGCTGGTGAACACTGAAGCTTTCTTT	CASSQLVNTEAFF
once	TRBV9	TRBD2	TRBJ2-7	TGTGCCAGCAGCGTAGGACTAGCGGGAGGGCCCGCCCTCCTCTACGAGCAGTACTTC	CASSVGLAGGPALLYEQYF
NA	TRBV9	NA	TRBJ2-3	TGTGCCAGCAGCGGAACGTACACAGATACGCAGTATTTT	CASSGTYTDTQYF
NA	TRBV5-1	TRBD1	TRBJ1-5	TGCGCCAGCAGCTCCGGCAGAGGGGGCCGGGAGCCCCAGCATTTT	CASSSGRGGREPQHF
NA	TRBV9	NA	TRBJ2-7	TGTGCCAGCAGCGTAGGTGCAGGGACCTACGAGCAGTACTTC	CASSVGAGTYEQYF
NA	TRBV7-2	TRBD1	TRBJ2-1	TGTGCCAGCAGCGCCACGCGAGGGGGCACGTACAATGAGCAGTTCTTC	CASSATRGGTYNEQFF
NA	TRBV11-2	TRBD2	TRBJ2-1	TGTGCCAGCAGCTTGGCTAGCGGGAACAATGAGCAGTTCTTC	CASSLASGNNEQFF
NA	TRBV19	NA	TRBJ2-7	TGTGCCAGTAGTATAGATCGAGGCGGCCGGGGCGGGGAGCAGTACTTC	CASSIDRGGRGGEQYF
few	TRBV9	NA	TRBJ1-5	TGTGCCAGCAGCGTAGCGGGGGATCCCGATCAGCCCCAGCATTTT	CASSVAGDPDQPQHF
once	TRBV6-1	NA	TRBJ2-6	TGTGCCAGCAGTGCCGACAGCGGAAACTCTGGGGCCAACGTCCTGACTTTC	CASSADSGNSGANVLTF
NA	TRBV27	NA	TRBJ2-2	TGTGCCACCGGAAGGGGGGGCCGCACCGGGGAGCTGTTTTTT	CATGRGGRTGELFF
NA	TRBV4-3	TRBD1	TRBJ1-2	TGCGCCAGCAGCCACAGGGATACAGGGGGCAGAGGCTACACCTTC	CASSHRDTGGRGYTF
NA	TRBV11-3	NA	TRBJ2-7	TGTGCCAGCAGCTTAGATAGTCTCGGCAGCAGGCAGTACTTC	CASSLDSLGSRQYF
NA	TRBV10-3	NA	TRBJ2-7	TGTGCCATCAGTGAGTCTCCTGCACAGGGAAAGTTAGATTGGTACGAGCAGTACTTC	CAISESPAQGKLDWYEQYF
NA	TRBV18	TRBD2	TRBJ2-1	TGTGCCAGCTCCCTAGCGGGATTCTCCTACAATGAGCAGTTCTTC	CASSLAGFSYNEQFF
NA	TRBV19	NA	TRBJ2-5	TGTGCCAGTAGTATTAGTTCCAGGGGCGGGACCCAGTACTTC	CASSISSRGGTQYF
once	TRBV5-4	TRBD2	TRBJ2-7	TGTGCCAGCAGCTCTGGGGGAGGGCCTTCCTACGAGCAGTACTTC	CASSSGGGPSYEQYF